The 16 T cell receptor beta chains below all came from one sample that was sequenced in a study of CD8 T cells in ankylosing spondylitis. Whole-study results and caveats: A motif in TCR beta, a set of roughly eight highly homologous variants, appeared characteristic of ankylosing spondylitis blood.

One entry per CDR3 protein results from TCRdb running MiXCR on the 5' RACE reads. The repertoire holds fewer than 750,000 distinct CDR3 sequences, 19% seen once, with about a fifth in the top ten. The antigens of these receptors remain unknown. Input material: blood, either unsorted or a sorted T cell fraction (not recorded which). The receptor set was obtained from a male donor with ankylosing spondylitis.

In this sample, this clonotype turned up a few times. CDR3 in amino acids: CASSLDPTGAYEQYF. The DNA of the CDR3 is TGCGCCAGCAGCTTGGACCCCACAGGGGCCTACGAGCAGTACTTC. The V gene is TRBV5-1, the J gene TRBJ2-7; TRBD1 matches 7 bases. The V gene's germline CDR1 is SGHRS and CDR2 YFSETQ. The CDR3 has 15 amino acids. Unmatched junction bases numbered 5, after V lost 0 bases and J lost 2 bases.

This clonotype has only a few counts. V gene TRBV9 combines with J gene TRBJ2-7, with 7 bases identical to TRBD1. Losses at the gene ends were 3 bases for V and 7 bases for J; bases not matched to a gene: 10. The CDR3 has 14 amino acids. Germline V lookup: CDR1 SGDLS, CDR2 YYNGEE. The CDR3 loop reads CASSAGTDLREQYF. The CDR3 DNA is TGTGCCAGCAGCGCGGGGACAGACCTTCGAGAGCAGTACTTC.

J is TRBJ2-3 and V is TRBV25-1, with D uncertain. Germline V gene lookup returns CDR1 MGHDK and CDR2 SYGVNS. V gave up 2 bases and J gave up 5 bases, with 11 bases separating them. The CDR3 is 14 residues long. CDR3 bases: TGTGCCAGCAGTGAACTTCTGTCAGGAGATACGCAGTATTTT. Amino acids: CASSELLSGDTQYF. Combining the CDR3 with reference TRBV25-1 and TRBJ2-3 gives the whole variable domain EADIYQTPRYLVIGTGKKITLECSQTMGHDKMYWYQQDPGMELHLIHYSYGVNSTEKGDLSSESTVSRIRTEHFPLTLESARPSHTSQYLCASSELLSGDTQYFGPGTRLTVL.

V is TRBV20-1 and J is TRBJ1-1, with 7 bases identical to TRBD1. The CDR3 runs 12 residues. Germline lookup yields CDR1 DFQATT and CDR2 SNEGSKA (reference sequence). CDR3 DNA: TGCAGAGGGAGCCCAGGGGGCACTGAAGCTTTCTTT. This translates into CRGSPGGTEAFF.

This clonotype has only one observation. The CDR3 region has the DNA TGTGCCAGCAGTGAGATCCTAAGGGGGCGAAAGGAGGAATACACCGGGGAGCTGTTTTTT. This sequence encodes CASSEILRGRKEEYTGELFF. J is TRBJ2-2 and V is TRBV2; 7 nucleotides match TRBD1. Germline V gene lookup returns CDR1 SNHLY and CDR2 FYNNEI. This CDR3 is 20 amino acids long. Losses at the gene ends were 3 bases for V and 3 bases for J; bases not matched to a gene: 19. Based on the CDR3 plus reference TRBV2 and TRBJ2-2, the full variable domain is EPEVTQTPSHQVTQMGQEVILRCVPISNHLYFYWYRQILGQKVEFLVSFYNNEISEKSEIFDDQFSVERPDGSNFTLKIRSTKLEDSAMYFCASSEILRGRKEEYTGELFFGEGSRLTVL.

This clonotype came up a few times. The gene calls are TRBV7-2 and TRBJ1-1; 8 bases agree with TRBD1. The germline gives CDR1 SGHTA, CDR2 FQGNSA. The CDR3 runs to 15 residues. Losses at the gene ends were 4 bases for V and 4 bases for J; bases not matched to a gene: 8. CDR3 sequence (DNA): TGTGCCAGCAGCTCCAACCCAGGGGGCCGCACTGAAGCTTTCTTT. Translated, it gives CASSSNPGGRTEAFF. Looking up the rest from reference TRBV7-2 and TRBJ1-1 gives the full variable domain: GAGVSQSPSNKVTEKGKDVELRCDPISGHTALYWYRQSLGQGLEFLIYFQGNSAPDKSGLPSDRFSAERTGGSVSTLTIQRTQQEDSAVYLCASSSNPGGRTEAFFGQGTRLTVV.

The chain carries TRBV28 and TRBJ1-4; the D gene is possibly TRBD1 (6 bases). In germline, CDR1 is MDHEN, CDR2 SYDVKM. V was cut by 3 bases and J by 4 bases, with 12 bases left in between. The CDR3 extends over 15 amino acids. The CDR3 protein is CASSFKDSNNEKLFF. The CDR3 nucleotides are TGTGCCAGCAGTTTCAAGGACAGCAATAATGAAAAACTGTTTTTT.

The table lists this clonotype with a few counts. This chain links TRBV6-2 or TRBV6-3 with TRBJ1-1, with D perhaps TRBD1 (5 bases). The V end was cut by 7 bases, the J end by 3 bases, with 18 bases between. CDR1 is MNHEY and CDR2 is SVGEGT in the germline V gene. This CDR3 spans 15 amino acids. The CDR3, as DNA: TGTGCCAGCACCCTACGGTCCAGGGTGGACACTGAAGCTTTCTTT. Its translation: CASTLRSRVDTEAFF.

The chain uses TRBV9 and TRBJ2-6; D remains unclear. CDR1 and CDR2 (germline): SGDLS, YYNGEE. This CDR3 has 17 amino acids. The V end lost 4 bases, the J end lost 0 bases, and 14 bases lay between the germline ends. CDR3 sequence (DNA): TGTGCCAGCAGCCCCCAGGCCGGCGGCTCTGGGGCCAACGTCCTGACTTTC. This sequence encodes CASSPQAGGSGANVLTF.

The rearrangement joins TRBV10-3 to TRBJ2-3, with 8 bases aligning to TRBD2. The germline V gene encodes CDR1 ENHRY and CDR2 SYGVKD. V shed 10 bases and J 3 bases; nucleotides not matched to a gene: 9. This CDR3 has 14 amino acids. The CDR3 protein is CATRGALLTDTQYF. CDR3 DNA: TGTGCCACGCGGGGGGCCCTACTGACAGATACGCAGTATTTT.

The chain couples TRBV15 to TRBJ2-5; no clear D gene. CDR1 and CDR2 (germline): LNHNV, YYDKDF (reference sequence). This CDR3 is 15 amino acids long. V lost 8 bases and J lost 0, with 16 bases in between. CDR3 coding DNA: TGTGCCACCCGAGAATTAGAGGAGTACCAAGAGACCCAGTACTTC. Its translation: CATRELEEYQETQYF.

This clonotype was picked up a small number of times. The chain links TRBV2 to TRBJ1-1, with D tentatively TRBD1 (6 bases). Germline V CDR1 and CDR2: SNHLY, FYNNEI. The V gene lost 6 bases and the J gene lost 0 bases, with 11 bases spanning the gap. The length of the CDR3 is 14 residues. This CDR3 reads CASRADRLNTEAFF. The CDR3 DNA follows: TGTGCCAGCAGGGCCGACAGGTTGAACACTGAAGCTTTCTTT.

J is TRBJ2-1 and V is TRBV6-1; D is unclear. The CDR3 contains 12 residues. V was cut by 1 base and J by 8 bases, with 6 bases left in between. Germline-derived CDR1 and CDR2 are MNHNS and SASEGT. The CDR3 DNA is TGTGCCAGCAGTGAAGAATTGCATGAGCAGTTCTTC. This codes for CASSEELHEQFF.

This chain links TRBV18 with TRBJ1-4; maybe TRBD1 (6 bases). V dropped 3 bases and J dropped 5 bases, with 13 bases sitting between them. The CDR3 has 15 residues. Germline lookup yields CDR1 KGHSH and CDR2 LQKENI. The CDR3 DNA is TGTGCCAGCTCACCCTCCGGGACATTGAATGAAAAACTGTTTTTT. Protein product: CASSPSGTLNEKLFF.

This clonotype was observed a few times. The CDR3 protein is CASSSTGALRSEAFF. For the CDR3, the DNA is TGTGCCAGCAGCTCGACGGGGGCTTTGAGATCTGAAGCTTTCTTT. The V gene is TRBV6-1, the J gene TRBJ1-1; TRBD1 is a possible D gene (6 bases). CDR1 is MNHNS, CDR2 SASEGT, per germline. The germline V and J ends were trimmed by 6 bases and 6 bases, with 20 bases remaining between them. This CDR3 region has 15 residues.

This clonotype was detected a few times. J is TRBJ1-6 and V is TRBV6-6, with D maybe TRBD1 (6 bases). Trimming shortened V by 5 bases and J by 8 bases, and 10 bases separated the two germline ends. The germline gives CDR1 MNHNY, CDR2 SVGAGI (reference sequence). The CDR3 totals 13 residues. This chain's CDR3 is CASSPQGYSPLHF. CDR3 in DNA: TGTGCCAGCAGTCCACAGGGTTATTCACCCCTCCACTTT.